The 23 T cell receptor beta chains below all came from one sample that was sequenced in a study of neoadjuvant anti-PD-1 for oral cavity cancer. Assay used: immunoSEQ multiplex PCR; TCRdb lists only in-frame clones, some missing. The repertoire holds 11,000 to 15,000 clones, 70% seen once, with 2% to 2.5% in the top ten. This sample comprised PBMCs, obtained before nivolumab (anti-PD-1) treatment. The receptors were sampled from a person aged 40 to 85 with oral cavity squamous cell carcinoma.

The chain links TRBV28 to TRBJ2-7; tentative D call: TRBD2 (6 bases). V was trimmed by 3 bases and J by 3 bases, leaving 6 bases between them. The CDR3 runs 12 residues. The V gene's germline CDR1 is MDHEN and CDR2 SYDVKM. CDR3 nucleotides: TGTGCCAGCAGTTTGGAGGGCTACGAGCAGTACTTC. It codes for CASSLEGYEQYF.

This chain joins TRBV5-6 and TRBJ1-2; 9 bases align to TRBD1. V gave up 1 base and J gave up 4 bases; unmatched junction bases: 8. This CDR3 contains 16 residues. Germline V gene sequence: CDR1 SGHDT, CDR2 YYEEEE. In DNA form, the CDR3 reads TGTGCCAGCAGCTTGTTGGGACAGGGAGCCGGCTATGGCTACACCTTC. Protein product: CASSLLGQGAGYGYTF.

The chain joins TRBV5-1 to TRBJ2-1; tentative D call: TRBD2 (5 bases). The CDR3 totals 15 residues. V lost 1 base, J lost 0 bases, and 8 bases lay in between. Germline CDR1 SGHRS, CDR2 YFSETQ. The CDR3 DNA is TGCGCCAGCAGCTTGCAGCGGTCCTCCTACAATGAGCAGTTCTTC. Translating gives CASSLQRSSYNEQFF.

The sample holds one count of this clone. This chain connects TRBV30 to TRBJ2-1, with 14 bases lining up with TRBD2. This CDR3 region has 13 residues. Germline assignment: CDR1 GTSNPN and CDR2 SVGIG (reference sequence). Unmatched junction bases numbered 5, after V lost 3 bases and J lost 13 bases. The CDR3 here is CAWSLGLAGAQFF. The CDR3 coding sequence is TGTGCCTGGAGCCTGGGACTAGCGGGAGCTCAGTTCTTC.

The V gene is TRBV19, the J gene TRBJ2-4; no clear D gene. The CDR3 is made up of 16 amino acids. V lost 3 bases, J lost 1 base, and 13 bases lay in between. Germline V gene lookup returns CDR1 LNHDA and CDR2 SQIVND (reference sequence). CDR3 coding DNA: TGTGCCAGTAGTATGAGAGGCGAACAGGCCAAAAACATTCAGTACTTC. This sequence encodes CASSMRGEQAKNIQYF.

The chain combines TRBV7-2 with TRBJ1-5, with D tentatively TRBD1 (5 bases). The CDR3 contains 15 residues. Trimming removed 0 bases from V and 0 bases from J, with 6 bases in between. The V gene's germline CDR1 is SGHTA and CDR2 FQGNSA. The DNA for the CDR3 is TGTGCCAGCAGCTTAGCAGGGGTTAGCAATCAGCCCCAGCATTTT. This translates into CASSLAGVSNQPQHF. The full variable domain, completed using reference TRBV7-2 and TRBJ1-5, is GAGVSQSPSNKVTEKGKDVELRCDPISGHTALYWYRQSLGQGLEFLIYFQGNSAPDKSGLPSDRFSAERTGGSVSTLTIQRTQQEDSAVYLCASSLAGVSNQPQHFGDGTRLSIL.

The chain employs TRBV5-8 and TRBJ2-7; 9 positions agree with TRBD1. V lost 0 bases, J lost 4 bases, and 5 bases stayed unmatched. Germline assignment: CDR1 SGHTS and CDR2 YDEGEE. The CDR3 runs to 15 residues. Here the CDR3 DNA reads TGTGCCAGCAGCTTGGCCCGGGACAGGGATTACGAGCAGTACTTC. Encoded protein: CASSLARDRDYEQYF.

This clone has a single count. This rearrangement joins TRBV15 to TRBJ2-6; perhaps TRBD2 as D (6 bases). The ends were cut back, 0 bases at V and 0 bases at J, with 12 bases in the middle. The CDR3 sequence is 18 residues long. Germline CDR1 LNHNV, CDR2 YYDKDF (reference sequence). The CDR3 sequence is CATSRDYPGASGANVLTF. The CDR3 nucleotides are TGTGCCACCAGCAGAGATTATCCGGGAGCCTCTGGGGCCAACGTCCTGACTTTC.

The chain uses TRBV5-1 and TRBJ1-1; maybe TRBD1 (5 bases). The CDR3 has 14 residues. The germline V gene has CDR1 SGHRS and CDR2 YFSETQ. Trimming took off 4 bases at V and 5 bases at J, with 15 bases between the two ends. The CDR3 DNA is TGCGCCAGCAGCCTAGGCGGGGGTAGGACTGAAGCTTTCTTT. Translation gives CASSLGGGRTEAFF.

This chain links TRBV7-2 with TRBJ2-1; the match to TRBD2 covers 7 bases. The CDR3 spans 15 residues. CDR1 is SGHTA, CDR2 FQGNSA, per germline. J lost 1 base, V lost 1 base, and 1 base had no gene match. The CDR3 region has the DNA TGTGCCAGCAGCTTAGGAGCGGGGTCCTACAATGAGCAGTTCTTC. The encoded protein is CASSLGAGSYNEQFF.

The chain is built from TRBV5-6 and TRBJ2-3, with 7 bases identical to TRBD2. The CDR3 has 14 amino acids. The germline V gene has CDR1 SGHDT and CDR2 YYEEEE. Unmatched junction bases numbered 3, after V lost 2 bases and J lost 3 bases. CDR3 amino acids: CASSFGGSTDTQYF. The CDR3 DNA follows: TGTGCCAGCAGCTTCGGCGGGAGTACAGATACGCAGTATTTT.

The chain couples TRBV7-9 to TRBJ1-5, with a tentative D call TRBD1 (6 bases). Per germline, CDR1 SEHNR and CDR2 FQNEAQ (reference sequence). V was shortened by 4 bases and J by 5 bases, with 12 bases between the two germline ends. This CDR3 spans 14 amino acids. The CDR3 region has the DNA TGTGCCAGCAGCTACCGGGACACCTATCAGCCCCAGCATTTT. Translated: CASSYRDTYQPQHF.

The chain carries TRBV27 and TRBJ1-1; D may be TRBD1 (6 bases). The CDR3 is 14 residues long. From germline, CDR1 is MNHEY and CDR2 SMNVEV (reference sequence). V was cut by 1 base and J by 6 bases, with 12 bases left in between. CDR3 sequence reads: CASSLYGGLAEAFF. The CDR3 coding sequence is TGTGCCAGCAGTTTATATGGGGGGCTAGCTGAAGCTTTCTTT.

The V call is TRBV6-1, the J call TRBJ2-1, with 7 bases aligning to TRBD1. CDR3 length equals 13 residues. CDR1 is MNHNS, CDR2 SASEGT, per germline. V lost 7 bases, J lost 5 bases, and 5 bases stayed unmatched. The CDR3 region is CASIGGWDNEQFF. CDR3 in DNA: TGTGCCAGCATAGGGGGCTGGGACAATGAGCAGTTCTTC.

The V and J genes are TRBV25-1 and TRBJ2-3; D uncertain. V lost 5 bases, J lost 2 bases, and 8 bases lay in between. CDR1 is MGHDK and CDR2 is SYGVNS in the germline V gene. CDR3 length: 13 amino acids. The CDR3 coding sequence is TGTGCCAGCAGTCCTTTTTTCACAGATACGCAGTATTTT. Translated, it gives CASSPFFTDTQYF. The complete variable domain, with remaining parts taken from reference TRBV25-1 and TRBJ2-3, reads EADIYQTPRYLVIGTGKKITLECSQTMGHDKMYWYQQDPGMELHLIHYSYGVNSTEKGDLSSESTVSRIRTEHFPLTLESARPSHTSQYLCASSPFFTDTQYFGPGTRLTVL.

The J gene is TRBJ2-1, the V gene TRBV5-6; possible D gene TRBD2, 6 bases. Germline CDR1 and CDR2: SGHDT and YYEEEE. Trimming took off 9 bases at V and 7 bases at J, with 17 bases between the two ends. CDR3 length: 13 amino acids. As DNA, the CDR3 is TGTGCCACCCAGACGGGAGTAGGGAATGAGCAGTTCTTC. It yields the protein CATQTGVGNEQFF.

This clone was counted a few times. The rearrangement links TRBV18 to TRBJ1-5; maybe TRBD1 (5 bases). This CDR3 spans 14 amino acids. Germline lookup yields CDR1 KGHSH and CDR2 LQKENI. Trimming took 4 bases from V and 0 from J, leaving 7 bases between them. CDR3 region: CASSRQNSNQPQHF. Written as DNA, the CDR3 is TGTGCCAGCTCACGACAGAATAGCAATCAGCCCCAGCATTTT.

V usage is TRBV19 and J usage is TRBJ2-7; 7 nucleotides line up with TRBD1. Per germline, CDR1 LNHDA and CDR2 SQIVND (reference sequence). The junction had 11 bases not matched to a gene; V was cut back by 3 bases and J by 9 bases. This CDR3 contains 14 residues. CDR3 sequence (DNA): TGTGCCAGTAGTATCCCCGGGACAGCCATCGGGCAGTACTTC. Its translation: CASSIPGTAIGQYF.

The chain combines TRBV28 with TRBJ1-2, with D possibly being TRBD1 (5 bases). The V end lost 3 bases, the J end lost 4 bases, and 9 bases lay between the germline ends. The CDR3 runs to 13 residues. Looked up from germline, CDR1 is MDHEN and CDR2 is SYDVKM. CDR3 amino acids: CASSLDNVYGYTF. The CDR3 nucleotides read TGTGCCAGCAGTTTGGACAATGTCTATGGCTACACCTTC.

The V and J genes are TRBV28 and TRBJ2-7; the D is unclear. Between the trimmed V and J ends, which lost 4 bases and 5 bases, there was a span of 6 bases. The germline gives CDR1 MDHEN, CDR2 SYDVKM. The CDR3 runs 11 residues. CDR3 bases: TGTGCCAGCAGTTACGCTGACGAGCAGTACTTC. Amino acid sequence: CASSYADEQYF. The whole variable domain, remainder taken from reference TRBV28 and TRBJ2-7, is DVKVTQSSRYLVKRTGEKVFLECVQDMDHENMFWYRQDPGLGLRLIYFSYDVKMKEKGDIPEGYSVSREKKERFSLILESASTNQTSMYLCASSYADEQYFGPGTRLTVT.

In its sample, this clone was seen once. The chain carries TRBV7-2 and TRBJ2-1, with 8 bases lining up with TRBD2. Unmatched junction bases numbered 8, after V lost 0 bases and J lost 4 bases. CDR1 is SGHTA, CDR2 FQGNSA, per germline. The CDR3 consists of 17 residues. CDR3 DNA: TGTGCCAGCAGCTTAGCAGCGGGAGCTCGGTATTACAATGAGCAGTTCTTC. Translation gives CASSLAAGARYYNEQFF. The full variable domain, rest sourced from reference TRBV7-2 and TRBJ2-1, is GAGVSQSPSNKVTEKGKDVELRCDPISGHTALYWYRQSLGQGLEFLIYFQGNSAPDKSGLPSDRFSAERTGGSVSTLTIQRTQQEDSAVYLCASSLAAGARYYNEQFFGPGTRLTVL.

The chain has TRBV9 and TRBJ2-2, with a tentative D call TRBD1 (6 bases). V was clipped by 4 bases and J by 1 base, with 11 bases between them. CDR3 size: 15 residues. CDR1 and CDR2 (germline): SGDLS, YYNGEE. CDR3 bases: TGTGCCAGCAGCCCACAAGGGGGGAACACCGGGGAGCTGTTTTTT. Protein product: CASSPQGGNTGELFF.

The CDR3 DNA is TGTGCCAGCAAGAAGCGGAGGAACACCGGGGAGCTGTTTTTT. Its translation is CASKKRRNTGELFF. The genes are TRBV6-1 and TRBJ2-2, with D maybe TRBD2 (5 bases). Germline lookup yields CDR1 MNHNS and CDR2 SASEGT. This CDR3 is built from 14 residues. V was clipped by 7 bases and J by 1 base, with 10 bases between them.